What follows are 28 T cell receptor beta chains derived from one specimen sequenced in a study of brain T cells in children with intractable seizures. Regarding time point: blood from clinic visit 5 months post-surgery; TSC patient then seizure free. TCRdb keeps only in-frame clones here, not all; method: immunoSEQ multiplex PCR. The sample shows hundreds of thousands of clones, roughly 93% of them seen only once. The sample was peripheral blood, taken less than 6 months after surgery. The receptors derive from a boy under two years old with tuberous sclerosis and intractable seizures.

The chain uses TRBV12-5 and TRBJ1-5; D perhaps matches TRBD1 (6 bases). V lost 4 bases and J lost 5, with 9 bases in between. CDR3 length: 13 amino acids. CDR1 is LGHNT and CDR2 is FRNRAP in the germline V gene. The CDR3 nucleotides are TGTGCTAGTGGTTCGGGGGGCCATCAGCCCCAGCATTTT. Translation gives CASGSGGHQPQHF.

The CDR3 loop is CASSLVRGSNTSPLHF. CDR3 coding DNA: TGTGCCAGCAGCTTAGTGCGGGGGTCCAATACTTCACCCCTCCACTTT. The chain links TRBV7-2 to TRBJ1-6; tentative D call: TRBD1 (5 bases). There are 16 residues in the CDR3. V was cut by 1 base and J by 9 bases, with 16 bases left in between. Germline V gene lookup returns CDR1 SGHTA and CDR2 FQGNSA.

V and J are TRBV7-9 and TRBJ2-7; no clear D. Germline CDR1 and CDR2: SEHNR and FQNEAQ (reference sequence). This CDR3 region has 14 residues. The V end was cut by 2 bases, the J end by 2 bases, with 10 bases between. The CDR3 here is CASSLPGGPYEQYF. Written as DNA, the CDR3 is TGTGCCAGCAGCTTACCAGGCGGCCCCTACGAGCAGTACTTC.

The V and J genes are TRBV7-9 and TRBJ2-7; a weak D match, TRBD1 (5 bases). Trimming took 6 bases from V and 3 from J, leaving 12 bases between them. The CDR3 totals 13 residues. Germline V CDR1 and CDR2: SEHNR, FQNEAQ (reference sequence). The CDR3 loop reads CASSPTAYYEQYF. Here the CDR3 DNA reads TGTGCCAGCAGTCCGACAGCTTACTACGAGCAGTACTTC.

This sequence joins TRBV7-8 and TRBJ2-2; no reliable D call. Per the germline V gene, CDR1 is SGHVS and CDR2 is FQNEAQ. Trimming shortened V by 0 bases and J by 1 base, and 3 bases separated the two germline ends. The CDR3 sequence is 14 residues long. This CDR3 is CASSLAGNTGELFF. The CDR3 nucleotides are TGTGCCAGCAGCTTAGCGGGGAACACCGGGGAGCTGTTTTTT.

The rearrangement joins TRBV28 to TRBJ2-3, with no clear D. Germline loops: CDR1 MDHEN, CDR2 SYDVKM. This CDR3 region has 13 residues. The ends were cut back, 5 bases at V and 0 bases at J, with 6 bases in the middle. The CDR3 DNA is TGTGCCAGCAGTAGTGCGAGCACAGATACGCAGTATTTT. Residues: CASSSASTDTQYF.

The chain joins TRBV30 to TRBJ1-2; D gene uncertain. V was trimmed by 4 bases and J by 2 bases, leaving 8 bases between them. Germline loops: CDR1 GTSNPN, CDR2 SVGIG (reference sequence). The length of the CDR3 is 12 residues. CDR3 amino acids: CAWTSGNYGYTF. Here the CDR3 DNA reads TGTGCCTGGACCTCTGGAAACTATGGCTACACCTTC.

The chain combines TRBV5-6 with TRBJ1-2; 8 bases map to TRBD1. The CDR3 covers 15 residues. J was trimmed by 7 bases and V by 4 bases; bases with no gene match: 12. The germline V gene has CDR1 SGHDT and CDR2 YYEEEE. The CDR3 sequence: CASSRRQGTSIGYTF. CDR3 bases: TGTGCCAGCAGCAGAAGACAGGGGACCTCGATTGGCTACACCTTC.

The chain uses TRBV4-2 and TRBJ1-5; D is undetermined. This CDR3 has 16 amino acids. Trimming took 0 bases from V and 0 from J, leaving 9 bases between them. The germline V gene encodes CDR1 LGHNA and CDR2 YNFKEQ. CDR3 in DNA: TGTGCCAGCAGCCAAGATCCGGGAAATAGCAATCAGCCCCAGCATTTT. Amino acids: CASSQDPGNSNQPQHF.

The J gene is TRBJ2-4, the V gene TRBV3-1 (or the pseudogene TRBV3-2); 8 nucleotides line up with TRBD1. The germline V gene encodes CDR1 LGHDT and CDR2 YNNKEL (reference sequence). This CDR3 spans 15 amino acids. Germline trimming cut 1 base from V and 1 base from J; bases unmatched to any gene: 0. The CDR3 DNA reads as TGTGCCAGCAGCCAAGGGACAGGGGCCAAAAACATTCAGTACTTC. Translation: CASSQGTGAKNIQYF.

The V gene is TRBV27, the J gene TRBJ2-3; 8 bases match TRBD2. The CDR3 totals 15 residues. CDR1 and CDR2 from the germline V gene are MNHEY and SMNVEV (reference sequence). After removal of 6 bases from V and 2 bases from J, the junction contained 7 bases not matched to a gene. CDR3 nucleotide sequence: TGTGCCAGCAGCCTGAAGCGGGGGCTCACAGATACGCAGTATTTT. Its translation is CASSLKRGLTDTQYF.

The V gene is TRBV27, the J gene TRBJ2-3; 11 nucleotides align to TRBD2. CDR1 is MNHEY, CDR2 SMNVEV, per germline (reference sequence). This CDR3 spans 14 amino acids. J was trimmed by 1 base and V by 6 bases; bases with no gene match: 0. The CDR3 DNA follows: TGTGCCAGCAGACTAGCGGGAGGCACAGATACGCAGTATTTT. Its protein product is CASRLAGGTDTQYF.

DNA of the CDR3: TGCGCCAGCAGCCAAGCCGGGGACCTCTACTACACCTTC. Amino acid sequence: CASSQAGDLYYTF. The chain recombines TRBV4-1 with TRBJ1-2, with a possible D match to TRBD1 (5 bases). The CDR3 is 13 amino acids. Trimming removed 1 base at V and 10 bases at J, with 13 bases between. Germline lookup yields CDR1 MGHRA and CDR2 YSYEKL.

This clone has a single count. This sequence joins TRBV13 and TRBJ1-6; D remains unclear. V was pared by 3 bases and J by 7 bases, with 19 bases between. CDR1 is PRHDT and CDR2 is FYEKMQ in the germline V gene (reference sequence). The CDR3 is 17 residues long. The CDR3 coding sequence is TGTGCCAGCAGCTTCGCCCCTAAGAACAGAGGCAATTCACCCCTCCACTTT. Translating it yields CASSFAPKNRGNSPLHF.

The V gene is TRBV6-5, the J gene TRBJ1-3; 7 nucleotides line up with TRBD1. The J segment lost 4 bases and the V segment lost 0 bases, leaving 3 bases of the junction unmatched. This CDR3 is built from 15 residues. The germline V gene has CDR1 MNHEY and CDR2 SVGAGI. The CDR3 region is CASSYSRRGGNTIYF. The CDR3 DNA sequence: TGTGCCAGCAGTTACTCCCGCAGGGGGGGAAACACCATATATTTT.

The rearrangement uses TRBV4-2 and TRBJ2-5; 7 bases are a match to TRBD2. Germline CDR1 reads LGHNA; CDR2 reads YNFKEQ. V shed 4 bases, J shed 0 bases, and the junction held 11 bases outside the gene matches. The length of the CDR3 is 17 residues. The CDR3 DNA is TGTGCCAGCAGCCCCTCAGGAGCGGGGACCCACCAAGAGACCCAGTACTTC. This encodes CASSPSGAGTHQETQYF.

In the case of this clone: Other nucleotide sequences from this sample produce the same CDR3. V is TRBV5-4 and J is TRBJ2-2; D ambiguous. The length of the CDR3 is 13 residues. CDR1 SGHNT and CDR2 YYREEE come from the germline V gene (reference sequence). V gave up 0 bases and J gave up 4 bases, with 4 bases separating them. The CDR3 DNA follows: TGTGCCAGCAGCTTGGGCCCCACCGGGGAGCTGTTTTTT. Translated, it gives CASSLGPTGELFF.

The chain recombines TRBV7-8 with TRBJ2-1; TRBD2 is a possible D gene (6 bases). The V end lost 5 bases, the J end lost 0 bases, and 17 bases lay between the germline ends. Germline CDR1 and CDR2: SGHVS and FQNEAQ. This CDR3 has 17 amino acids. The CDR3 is CASSPRGGRSSYNEQFF. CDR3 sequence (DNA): TGTGCCAGCAGCCCTAGGGGAGGACGTAGCTCCTACAATGAGCAGTTCTTC.

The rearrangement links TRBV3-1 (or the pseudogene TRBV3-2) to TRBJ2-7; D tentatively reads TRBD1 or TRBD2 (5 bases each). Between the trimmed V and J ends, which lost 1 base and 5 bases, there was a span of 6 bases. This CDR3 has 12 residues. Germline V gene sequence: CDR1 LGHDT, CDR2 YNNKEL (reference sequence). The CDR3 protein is CASSQGDDEQYF. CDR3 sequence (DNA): TGTGCCAGCAGCCAAGGGGACGACGAGCAGTACTTC.

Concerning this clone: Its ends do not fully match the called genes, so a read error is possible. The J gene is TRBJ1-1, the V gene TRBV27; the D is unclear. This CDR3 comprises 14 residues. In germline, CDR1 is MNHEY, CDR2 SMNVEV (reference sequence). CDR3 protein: CASSWAARGTEAFF. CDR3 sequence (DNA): TGTGCCAGTAGTTGGGCAGCGCGGGGCACTGAAGCTTTCTTT.

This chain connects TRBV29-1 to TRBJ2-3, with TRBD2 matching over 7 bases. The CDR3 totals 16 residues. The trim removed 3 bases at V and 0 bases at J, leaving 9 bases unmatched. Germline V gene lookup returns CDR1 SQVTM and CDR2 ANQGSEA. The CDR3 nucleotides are TGCAGCGTTGATCAAGGGAGGGCCTCTAGCACAGATACGCAGTATTTT. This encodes CSVDQGRASSTDTQYF.

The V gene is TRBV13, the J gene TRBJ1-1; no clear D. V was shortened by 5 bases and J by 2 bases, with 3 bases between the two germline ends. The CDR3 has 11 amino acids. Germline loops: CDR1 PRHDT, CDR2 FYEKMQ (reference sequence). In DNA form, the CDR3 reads TGTGCCAGCAGCGAAAACACTGAAGCTTTCTTT. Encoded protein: CASSENTEAFF.

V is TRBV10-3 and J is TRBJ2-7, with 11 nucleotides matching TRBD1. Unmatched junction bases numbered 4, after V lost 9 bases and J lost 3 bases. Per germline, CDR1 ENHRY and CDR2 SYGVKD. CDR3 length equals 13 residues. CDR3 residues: CAITGTGGYEQYF. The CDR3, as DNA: TGTGCCATAACCGGGACAGGGGGCTACGAGCAGTACTTC.

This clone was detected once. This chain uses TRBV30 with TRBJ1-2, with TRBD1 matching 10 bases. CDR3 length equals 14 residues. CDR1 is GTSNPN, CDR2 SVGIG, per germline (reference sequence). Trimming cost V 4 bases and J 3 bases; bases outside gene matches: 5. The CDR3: CAWNAGTGDYGYTF. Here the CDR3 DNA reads TGTGCCTGGAATGCGGGGACAGGGGACTATGGCTACACCTTC.

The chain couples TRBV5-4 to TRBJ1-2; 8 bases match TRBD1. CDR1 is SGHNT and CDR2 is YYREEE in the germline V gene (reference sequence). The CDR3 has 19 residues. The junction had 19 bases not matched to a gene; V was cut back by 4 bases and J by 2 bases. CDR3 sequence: CASSPGVGQGFLLNYGYTF. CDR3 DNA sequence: TGTGCCAGCAGCCCCGGAGTCGGACAGGGATTTCTTTTGAACTATGGCTACACCTTC.

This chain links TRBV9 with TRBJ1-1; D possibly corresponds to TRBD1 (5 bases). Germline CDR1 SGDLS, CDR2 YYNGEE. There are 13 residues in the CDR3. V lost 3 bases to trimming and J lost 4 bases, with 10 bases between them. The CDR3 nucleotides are TGTGCCAGCAGCGCGGGGGGATTCACTGAAGCTTTCTTT. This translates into CASSAGGFTEAFF.

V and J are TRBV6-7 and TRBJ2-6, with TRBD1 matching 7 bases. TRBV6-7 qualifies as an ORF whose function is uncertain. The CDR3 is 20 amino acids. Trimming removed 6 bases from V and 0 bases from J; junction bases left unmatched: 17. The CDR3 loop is CASSPDRSPTESSGANVLTF. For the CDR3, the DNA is TGTGCCAGCAGCCCGGACAGGTCCCCAACGGAAAGCTCTGGGGCCAACGTCCTGACTTTC.

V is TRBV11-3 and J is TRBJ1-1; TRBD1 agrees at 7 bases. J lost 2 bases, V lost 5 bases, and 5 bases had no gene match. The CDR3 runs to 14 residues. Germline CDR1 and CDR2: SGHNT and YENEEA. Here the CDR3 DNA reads TGTGCCAGCAGCCAACAGGGGACCAACACTGAAGCTTTCTTT. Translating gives CASSQQGTNTEAFF.